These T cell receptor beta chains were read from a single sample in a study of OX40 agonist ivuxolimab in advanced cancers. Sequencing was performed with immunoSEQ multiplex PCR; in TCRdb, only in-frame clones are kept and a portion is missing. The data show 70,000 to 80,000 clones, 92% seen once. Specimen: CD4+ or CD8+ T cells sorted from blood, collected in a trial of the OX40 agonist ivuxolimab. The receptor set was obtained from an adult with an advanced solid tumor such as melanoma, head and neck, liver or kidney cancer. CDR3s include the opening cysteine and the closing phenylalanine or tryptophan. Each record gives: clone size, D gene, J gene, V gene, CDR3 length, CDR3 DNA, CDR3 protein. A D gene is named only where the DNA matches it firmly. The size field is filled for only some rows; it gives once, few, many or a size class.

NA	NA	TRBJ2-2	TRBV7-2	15	TGTGCCAGCAGTCAAATAAACGCGAACACCGGGGAGCTGTTTTTT	CASSQINANTGELFF
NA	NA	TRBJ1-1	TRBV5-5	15	TGTGCCAGCAGAATCGGTCCGGCACCGAACACTGAAGCTTTCTTT	CASRIGPAPNTEAFF
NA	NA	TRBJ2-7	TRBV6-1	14	TGTGCCAGCAGTGAAATATGGAGCTCCTACGAGCAGTACTTC	CASSEIWSSYEQYF
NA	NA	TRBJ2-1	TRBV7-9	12	TGTGCCAGCAGCAACCAGGGCTATGAGCAGTTCTTC	CASSNQGYEQFF
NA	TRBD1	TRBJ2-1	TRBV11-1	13	TGTGCCAGCAGCCCGACAGGGGCGAATGAGCAGTTCTTC	CASSPTGANEQFF
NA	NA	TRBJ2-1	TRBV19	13	TGTGCCAGTAGCACCTCCCTAGTAGATGAGCAGTTCTTC	CASSTSLVDEQFF
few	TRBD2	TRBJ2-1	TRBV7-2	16	TGTGCCAGCAGCCCGCGGCTAGCGGGAGTGGGAAATGAGCAGTTCTTC	CASSPRLAGVGNEQFF
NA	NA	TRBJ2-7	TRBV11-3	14	TGTGCCAGCAGCTTAGTAGGTGGCTCCTACGAGCAGTACTTC	CASSLVGGSYEQYF
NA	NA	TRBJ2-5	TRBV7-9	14	TGTGCCAGCAGCTTAGCCTCAAACCAAGAGACCCAGTACTTC	CASSLASNQETQYF
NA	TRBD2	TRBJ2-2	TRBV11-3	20	TGTGCCAGCAGCTTAGATGACGCTAGCGGACCCGGCGGGGGCACCGGGGAGCTGTTTTTT	CASSLDDASGPGGGTGELFF
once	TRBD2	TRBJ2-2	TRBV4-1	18	TGCGCCAGCAGCCATCGAGCGGGAGAGGCCTCGAACACCGGGGAGCTGTTTTTT	CASSHRAGEASNTGELFF
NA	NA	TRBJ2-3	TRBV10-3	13	TGTGCCATCAGCGAAAAGCCCCCAGATACGCAGTATTTT	CAISEKPPDTQYF
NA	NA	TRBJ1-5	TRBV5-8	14	TGTGCCAGCAGCTTTCAACAGGGCAATCAGCCCCAGCATTTT	CASSFQQGNQPQHF
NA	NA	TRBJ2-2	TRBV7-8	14	TGTGCCAGCAGCTTATGGACAGACACCGGGGAGCTGTTTTTT	CASSLWTDTGELFF
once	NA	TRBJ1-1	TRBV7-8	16	TGTGCCAGCAGCTTATCGTATCGGAGCGAGAACACTGAAGCTTTCTTT	CASSLSYRSENTEAFF
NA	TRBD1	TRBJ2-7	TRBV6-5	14	TGTGCCAGCAGTTACTCGAGGACAGGGCTCCCTGTACACTTC	CASSYSRTGLPVHF
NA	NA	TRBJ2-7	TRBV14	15	TGTGCCAGCAGCCAAGAGGGGATCCGCCTCCACGAGCAGTACTTC	CASSQEGIRLHEQYF
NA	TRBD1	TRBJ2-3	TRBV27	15	TGTGCCAGCACTAACAGGGGGGCCTTCACAGATACGCAGTATTTT	CASTNRGAFTDTQYF